This T cell receptor (beta chain) was profiled in a study of blood T cell repertoires in COVID-19. Study context: The United States, Italy and Spain were the sources of the acute and convalescent COVID-19 samples. Sample material is recorded as cDNA or gDNA derived from T cells, B-cell-depleted T cells, or PBMCs.

In germline, CDR1 is MDHEN, CDR2 SYDVKM. Trimming took off 4 bases at V and 0 bases at J, with 9 bases between the two ends. The CDR3 consists of 14 residues. Original handling: Researchers report that nucleated cell counts were estimated from reference gene primer amplification. The assay was immunoSEQ multiplex PCR, and TCRdb's table has in-frame clones only and misses some. V and J calls and clone size are those listed in that table; D and trimming were worked out from the DNA. The table includes 100,000 or so clones, 75% to 90% detected once. The sample taken for sequencing was peripheral blood. The chain has TRBV28 and TRBJ1-2, with D maybe TRBD1 (6 bases). The receptor was derived from a woman in her 70s with active or convalescent COVID-19. CDR3 DNA: TGTGCCAGCAGTTGGACAGAACCTAACTATGGCTACACCTTC. As protein: CASSWTEPNYGYTF.